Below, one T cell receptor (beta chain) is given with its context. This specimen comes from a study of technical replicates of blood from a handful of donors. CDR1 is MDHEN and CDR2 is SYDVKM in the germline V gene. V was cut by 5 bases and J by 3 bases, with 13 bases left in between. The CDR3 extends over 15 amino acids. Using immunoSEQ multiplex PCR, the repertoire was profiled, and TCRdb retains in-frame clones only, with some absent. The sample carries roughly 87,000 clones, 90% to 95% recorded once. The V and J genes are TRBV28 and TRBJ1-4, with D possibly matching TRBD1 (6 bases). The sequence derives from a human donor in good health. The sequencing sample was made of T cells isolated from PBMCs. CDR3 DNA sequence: TGTGCCAGCAGTACACTACAGGGATCTAATGAAAAACTGTTTTTT. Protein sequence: CASSTLQGSNEKLFF. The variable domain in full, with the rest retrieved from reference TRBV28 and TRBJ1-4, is DVKVTQSSRYLVKRTGEKVFLECVQDMDHENMFWYRQDPGLGLRLIYFSYDVKMKEKGDIPEGYSVSREKKERFSLILESASTNQTSMYLCASSTLQGSNEKLFFGSGTQLSVL.